Many counts were recorded for the clone carrying this T cell receptor beta chain. Its antigen is undetermined. These data are taken from a study of read filtering for tumor transcriptome and immune sequencing. Findings and limits, study-wide: Dropping single-read clonotypes raised IR-seq and RNA-seq shared-clonotype correlation.

Germline V CDR1 and CDR2: SEHNR, FQNEAQ (reference sequence). Trimming removed 10 bases from V and 3 bases from J; junction bases left unmatched: 5. CDR3 length: 14 residues. This library used approximately 370 ng RNA and molecular barcoded adaptors spanning alpha/delta and beta/gamma chains. TCRdb re-called the reads with MiXCR, one entry per CDR3 protein. The table has about 130,000 distinct CDR3 sequences, approximately 12% seen once. This sequence was found in a donor at least 40 years old with multiple myeloma. The sequenced sample was a population of CD138-negative cells sorted from bone marrow. V is TRBV7-9 and J is TRBJ2-3; 12 bases agree with TRBD2. CDR3 residues: CANGLAGRTDTQYF. The CDR3 coding sequence is TGTGCCAACGGACTAGCGGGAAGAACAGATACGCAGTATTTT.